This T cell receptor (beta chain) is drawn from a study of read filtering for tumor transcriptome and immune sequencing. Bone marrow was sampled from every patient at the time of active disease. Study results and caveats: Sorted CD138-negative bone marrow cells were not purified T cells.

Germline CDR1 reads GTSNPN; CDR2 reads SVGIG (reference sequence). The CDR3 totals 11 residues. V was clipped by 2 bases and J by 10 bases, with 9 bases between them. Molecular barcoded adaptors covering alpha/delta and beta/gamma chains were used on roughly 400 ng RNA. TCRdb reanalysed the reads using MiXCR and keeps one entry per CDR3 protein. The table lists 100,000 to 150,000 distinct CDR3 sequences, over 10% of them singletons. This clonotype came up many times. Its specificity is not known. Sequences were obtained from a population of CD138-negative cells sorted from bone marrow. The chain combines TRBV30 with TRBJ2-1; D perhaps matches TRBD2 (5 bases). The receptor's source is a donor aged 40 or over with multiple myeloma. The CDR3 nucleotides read TGTGCCTGGAGTAGGACGGGGGAGCAGTTCTTC. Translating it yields CAWSRTGEQFF.